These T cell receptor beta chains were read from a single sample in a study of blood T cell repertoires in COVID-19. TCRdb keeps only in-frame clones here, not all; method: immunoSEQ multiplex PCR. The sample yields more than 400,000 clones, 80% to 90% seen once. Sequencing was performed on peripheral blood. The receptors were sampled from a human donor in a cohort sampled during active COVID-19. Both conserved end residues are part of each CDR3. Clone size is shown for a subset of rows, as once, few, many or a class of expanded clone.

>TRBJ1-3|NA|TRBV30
CAWGPGDRAWGTIYF
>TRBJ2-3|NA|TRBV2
CASSEQVSTDTQYF
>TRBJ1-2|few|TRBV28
CASSLGGRGYTF
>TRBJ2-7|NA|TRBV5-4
CASSLLAGGRYEQYF
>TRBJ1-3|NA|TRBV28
CASRTLESGNTIYF
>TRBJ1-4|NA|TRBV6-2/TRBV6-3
CASSWTGGPLEKLFF
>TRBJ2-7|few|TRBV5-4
CASSPGGPYEQYF
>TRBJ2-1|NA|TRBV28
CASSFPPRGAETSGSYNEQFF
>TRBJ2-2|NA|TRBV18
CASVGSGNTGELFF
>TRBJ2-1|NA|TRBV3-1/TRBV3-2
CASSRGTSDWGEQFF
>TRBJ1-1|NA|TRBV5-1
CASSLDLTGVTEAFF
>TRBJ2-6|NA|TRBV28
CASSLSGRVGANVLTF
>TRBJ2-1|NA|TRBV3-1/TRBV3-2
CASSQLQGDWDNEQFF
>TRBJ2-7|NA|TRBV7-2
CASSLGQGLSYEQYF
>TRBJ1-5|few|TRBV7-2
CASSSGQGRSSYQPQHF
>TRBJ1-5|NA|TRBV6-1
CASSESIMGTGGRQPQHF
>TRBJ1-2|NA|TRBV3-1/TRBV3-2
CASSQDGGGRGYTF
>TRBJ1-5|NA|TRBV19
CASSIERGQGYSQHF
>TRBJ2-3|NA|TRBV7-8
CASTPPGAGGPGTDTQYF
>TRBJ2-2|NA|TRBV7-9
CASSLGRATGELFF
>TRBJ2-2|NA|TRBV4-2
CASSQDQASTGELFF
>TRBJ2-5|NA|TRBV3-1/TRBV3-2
CASSPTGGPGGAETQYF
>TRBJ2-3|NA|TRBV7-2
CASSILGGKSTDTQYF
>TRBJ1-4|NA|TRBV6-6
CASSPNDLQGATNEKLFF
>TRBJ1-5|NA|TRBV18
CASSSQEWGNQPQHF
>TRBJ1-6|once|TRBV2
CASSGQDRVGSPLHF
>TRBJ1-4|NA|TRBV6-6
CASSQGGANEKLFF
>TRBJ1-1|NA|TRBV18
CASSLDRAGTEAFF
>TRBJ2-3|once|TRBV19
CASSIEARLDTQYF
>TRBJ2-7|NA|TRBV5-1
CASSPGGAGPYEQYF
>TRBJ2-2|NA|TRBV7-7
CASSLAGQDNTGELFF
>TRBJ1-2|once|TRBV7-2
CASSFTGGIGYTF
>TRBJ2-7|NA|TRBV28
CASSSGTTPSEQYF
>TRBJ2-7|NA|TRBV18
CASSPQSGGAYEQYF